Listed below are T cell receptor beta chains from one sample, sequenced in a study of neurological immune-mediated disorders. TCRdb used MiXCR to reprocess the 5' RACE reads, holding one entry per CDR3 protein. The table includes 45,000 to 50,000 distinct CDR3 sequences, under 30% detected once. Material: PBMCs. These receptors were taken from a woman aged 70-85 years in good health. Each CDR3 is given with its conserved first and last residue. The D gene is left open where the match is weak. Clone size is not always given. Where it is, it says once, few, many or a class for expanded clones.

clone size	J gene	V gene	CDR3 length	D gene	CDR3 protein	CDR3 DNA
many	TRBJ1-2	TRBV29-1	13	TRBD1	CSAGGDRSGGYTF	TGCAGCGCCGGGGGGGACAGGTCAGGTGGCTACACCTTC
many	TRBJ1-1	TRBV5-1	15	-	CASSLGRTGNTEAFF	TGCGCCAGCAGCTTGGGCCGGACGGGGAACACTGAAGCTTTCTTT
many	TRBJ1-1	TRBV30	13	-	CAWSQPGATEAFF	TGTGCCTGGAGCCAACCGGGAGCCACTGAAGCTTTCTTT
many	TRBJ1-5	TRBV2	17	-	CASSESLRTSTNQPQHF	TGTGCCAGCAGTGAATCATTGAGGACAAGTACCAATCAGCCCCAGCATTTT
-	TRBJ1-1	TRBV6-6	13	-	CAAGTDGNTEAFF	TGTGCGGCGGGGACCGACGGTAACACTGAAGCTTTCTTT
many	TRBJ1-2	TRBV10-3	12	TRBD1	CAISAGGYGYTF	TGTGCCATCAGTGCAGGGGGCTATGGCTACACCTTC
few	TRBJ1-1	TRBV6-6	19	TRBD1	CASSYSKIDRGRMNTEAFF	TGTGCCAGCAGTTACTCGAAGATTGACAGGGGGCGTATGAACACTGAAGCTTTCTTT
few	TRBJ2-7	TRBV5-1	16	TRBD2	CASSLATGGEVDEQYF	TGCGCCAGCAGCTTGGCTACGGGGGGGGAGGTCGACGAGCAGTACTTC
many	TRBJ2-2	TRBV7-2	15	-	CASSLVRTHTGELFF	TGTGCCAGCAGCTTAGTGCGAACACACACCGGGGAGCTGTTTTTT
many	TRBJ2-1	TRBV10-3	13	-	CAIAGNGGDEQFF	TGTGCCATCGCGGGGAATGGAGGCGATGAGCAGTTCTTC
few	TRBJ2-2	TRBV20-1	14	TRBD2	CSARRTSSTGELFF	TGCAGTGCTAGAAGGACTAGCTCCACCGGGGAGCTGTTTTTT
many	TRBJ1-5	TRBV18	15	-	CASSPTQGNNQPQHF	TGTGCCAGCTCACCCACCCAGGGAAACAATCAGCCCCAGCATTTT
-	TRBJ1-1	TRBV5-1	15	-	CASSLAVGGHTEAFF	TGCGCCAGCAGCTTGGCGGTCGGAGGGCACACTGAAGCTTTCTTT
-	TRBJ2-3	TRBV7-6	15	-	CASSLNSDPTDTQYF	TGTGCCAGCAGCTTAAATAGTGATCCCACAGATACGCAGTATTTT
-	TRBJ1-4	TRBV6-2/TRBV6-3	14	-	CASSRFATNEKLFF	TGTGCCAGCAGTCGGTTTGCAACTAATGAAAAACTGTTTTTT
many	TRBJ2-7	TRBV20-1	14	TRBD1	CSGQGGTGGYEQYF	TGCAGTGGCCAGGGGGGGACAGGGGGCTACGAGCAGTACTTC
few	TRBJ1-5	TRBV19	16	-	CASSYLGTYSNQPQHF	TGTGCCAGTAGTTATTTGGGAACTTATAGCAATCAGCCCCAGCATTTT
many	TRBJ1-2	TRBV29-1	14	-	CSVEEDEGIYGYTF	TGCAGCGTTGAAGAGGATGAGGGAATCTATGGCTACACCTTC
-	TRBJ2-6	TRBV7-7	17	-	CASSRGTAGSGANVLTF	TGTGCCAGCAGCCGGGGCACGGCTGGCTCCGGGGCCAACGTCCTGACTTTC
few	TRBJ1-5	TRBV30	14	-	CAWSGVNSNQPQHF	TGTGCCTGGAGTGGGGTCAATAGCAATCAGCCCCAGCATTTT
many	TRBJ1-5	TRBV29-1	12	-	CSVEFSGQPQHF	TGCAGCGTTGAATTTTCGGGCCAGCCCCAGCATTTT
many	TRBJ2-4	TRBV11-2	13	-	CASSFPGSTVQYF	TGTGCCAGCAGCTTCCCTGGTAGCACAGTTCAGTACTTC
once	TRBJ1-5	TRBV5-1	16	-	CASSRGDGYSNQPQHF	TGCGCCAGCAGCCGGGGGGACGGATATAGCAATCAGCCCCAGCATTTT
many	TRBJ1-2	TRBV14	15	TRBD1	CASSTRGQDRLGYTF	TGTGCCAGCAGCACCCGGGGACAGGATCGTCTTGGCTACACCTTC
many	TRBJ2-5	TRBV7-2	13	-	CASRGRGGETQYF	TGTGCCAGCAGAGGAAGGGGGGGGGAGACCCAGTACTTC
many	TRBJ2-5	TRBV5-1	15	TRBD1	CASSLSGGLEETQYF	TGCGCCAGCAGCTTGTCAGGGGGATTGGAAGAGACCCAGTACTTC
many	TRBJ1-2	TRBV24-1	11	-	CATSAGYGYTF	TGTGCCACCAGTGCGGGCTATGGCTACACCTTC
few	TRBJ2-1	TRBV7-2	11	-	CASSWGLSWFF	TGTGCCAGCAGCTGGGGACTTTCTTGGTTCTTC
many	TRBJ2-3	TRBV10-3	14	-	CAINSQTGTDTQYF	TGTGCCATCAACAGCCAGACAGGTACAGATACGCAGTATTTT
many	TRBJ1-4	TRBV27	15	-	CASSLDPAGVEKLFF	TGTGCCAGCAGTTTGGATCCGGCCGGGGTTGAAAAACTGTTTTTT
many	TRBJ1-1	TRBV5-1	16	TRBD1	CASSKGTGAADTEAFF	TGCGCCAGCAGCAAGGGGACAGGGGCAGCCGACACTGAAGCTTTCTTT
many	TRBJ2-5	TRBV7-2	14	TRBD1	CASSYRGQEETQYF	TGTGCCAGCAGTTACAGGGGTCAGGAAGAGACCCAGTACTTC
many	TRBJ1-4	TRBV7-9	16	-	CASSLEDSATNEKLFF	TGTGCCAGCAGCTTAGAGGACAGCGCAACTAATGAAAAACTGTTTTTT
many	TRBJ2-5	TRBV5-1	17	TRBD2	CASSQTGTSGRLETQYF	TGCGCCAGCAGTCAGACCGGGACTAGCGGGAGACTGGAGACCCAGTACTTC
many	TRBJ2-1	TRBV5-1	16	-	CASSLEVAVPYNEQFF	TGCGCCAGCAGCTTGGAGGTAGCGGTCCCCTACAATGAGCAGTTCTTC
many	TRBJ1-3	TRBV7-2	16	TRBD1	CASSLDRASSGNTIYF	TGTGCCAGCAGCTTGGACAGGGCCTCCTCTGGAAACACCATATATTTT
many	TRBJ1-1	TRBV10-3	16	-	CAISDSRREWDTEAFF	TGTGCCATCAGTGACTCCAGGAGGGAATGGGACACTGAAGCTTTCTTT
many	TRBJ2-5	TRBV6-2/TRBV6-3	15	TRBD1	CASSYPGTGEETQYF	TGTGCCAGCAGTTACCCAGGGACAGGGGAAGAGACCCAGTACTTC
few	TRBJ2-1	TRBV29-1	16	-	CSVNLLGPSSYNEQFF	TGCAGCGTTAATTTGCTGGGGCCGAGCTCCTACAATGAGCAGTTCTTC
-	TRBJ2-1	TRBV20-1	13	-	CSAFDTRDNEQFF	TGCAGTGCTTTTGATACCCGGGACAATGAGCAGTTCTTC
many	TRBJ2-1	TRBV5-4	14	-	CASSIDGAYNEQFF	TGTGCCAGCAGCATAGACGGCGCGTACAATGAGCAGTTCTTC
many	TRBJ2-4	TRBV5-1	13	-	CASSFNSRNIQYF	TGCGCCAGCAGCTTTAACAGTAGGAACATTCAGTACTTC
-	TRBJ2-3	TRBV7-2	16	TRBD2	CVSSLAGLAGTDTQYF	TGTGTCAGCAGCTTAGCGGGGCTAGCGGGAACAGATACCCAGTATTTT
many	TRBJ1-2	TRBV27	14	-	CASSFRDNTAGYTF	TGTGCCAGCAGTTTCCGGGACAACACTGCTGGCTACACCTTC
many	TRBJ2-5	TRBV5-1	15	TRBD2	CASSLTSGTQETQYF	TGCGCCAGCAGCTTGACTAGCGGGACCCAAGAGACCCAGTACTTC
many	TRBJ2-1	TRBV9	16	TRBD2	CASSVEGIAGGNEQFF	TGTGCCAGCAGCGTAGAGGGAATAGCGGGAGGGAATGAGCAGTTCTTC
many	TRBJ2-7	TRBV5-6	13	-	CASSFLSEDEQYF	TGTGCCAGCAGCTTTCTCAGCGAAGACGAGCAGTACTTC